This T cell receptor (beta chain) was identified in a study of T-cell memory formation after mild COVID-19. With respect to this clonotype: Its antigen is not known.

Study observations and caveats: Among CD4+ contracting clones, most were CM and EM, and CD8+ ones EMRA.

This CDR3 comprises 14 residues. Germline V CDR1 and CDR2: SGHRS, YFSETQ. Trimming took 3 bases from V and 7 from J, leaving 14 bases between them. Amplification by 5'RACE using constant-segment primers produced TCR alpha and TCR beta cDNA libraries that carried sample barcodes and UMIs. TCRdb used MiXCR to reprocess the 5' RACE reads, holding one entry per CDR3 protein. The sample carries fewer than 650,000 distinct CDR3 sequences, approximately 21% recorded once. The TCR comes from an adult woman who had mild COVID-19 (a few samples of this study predate the infection). Cell type and time point are not known. The sample taken for sequencing was PBMCs or a T cell subset sorted from them (not recorded which). The chain has TRBV5-1 and TRBJ2-1; D may match TRBD1 or TRBD2 (5 bases each). The CDR3 DNA reads as TGCGCCAGCAGCTGGACAATTCCGGGGAATGAGCAGTTCTTC. Its protein is CASSWTIPGNEQFF.